Listed below are T cell receptor beta chains from one sample, sequenced in a study of cytomegalovirus exposure and HLA in healthy donors. The method was immunoSEQ multiplex PCR; TCRdb's version includes in-frame clones alone and lacks a portion of them. The sample lists under 200,000 clones; 80% to 85% were seen once. The sequenced sample was PBMCs. The source is a human donor in good health. The CDR3 runs from the conserved cysteine through the conserved F or W. The D gene is left open where the match is weak. Some rows have no size entry. The others give once, few or many, or a class for an expanded clone.

>TRBD1|NA|TRBV7-2|TRBJ2-3
CASSLVPGGETSTDTQYF
TGTGCCAGCAGCTTAGTACCAGGGGGCGAAACTAGCACAGATACGCAGTATTTT
>TRBD1|NA|TRBV6-5|TRBJ2-7
CASSFRGFDEQYF
TGTGCCAGCAGTTTCAGGGGGTTCGACGAGCAGTACTTC
>NA|NA|TRBV14|TRBJ1-3
CASSHGTNIRFTGNTIYF
TGTGCCAGCAGCCACGGGACTAACATTCGATTTACTGGAAACACCATATATTTT
>NA|NA|TRBV7-9|TRBJ2-3
CASSLDPGVATDTQYF
TGTGCCAGCAGCTTAGACCCCGGAGTGGCTACAGATACGCAGTATTTT
>TRBD2|few|TRBV4-3|TRBJ2-1
CASSQVLSGGGREQFF
TGCGCCAGCAGCCAAGTTCTTAGCGGGGGGGGCAGGGAGCAGTTCTTC
>TRBD1|NA|TRBV5-1|TRBJ2-5
CASSGQRTGSKETQYF
TGCGCCAGCAGCGGCCAAAGGACAGGTAGCAAAGAGACCCAGTACTTC
>TRBD2|NA|TRBV5-8|TRBJ2-7
CASNGGAVYEQYF
TGTGCCAGCAACGGGGGGGCTGTCTACGAGCAGTACTTC
>NA|NA|TRBV7-7|TRBJ2-1
CASALGALSYNEQFF
TGTGCCAGCGCCTTGGGGGCGCTCTCCTACAATGAGCAGTTCTTC
>TRBD1|NA|TRBV27|TRBJ1-2
CASSLPQGRSYGYTF
TGTGCCAGCAGTTTACCACAGGGGCGGTCCTATGGCTACACCTTC
>NA|NA|TRBV4-3|TRBJ2-5
CASSQDYTGETQYF
TGCGCCAGCAGCCAAGATTATACAGGGGAGACCCAGTACTTC
>TRBD1|once|TRBV19|TRBJ2-1
CASRISGGEGNEQFF
TGTGCCAGTAGAATATCAGGGGGCGAGGGGAATGAGCAGTTCTTC
>TRBD1|NA|TRBV5-1|TRBJ1-5
CASSPRQGAQPQHF
TGCGCCAGCAGCCCCCGACAGGGGGCTCAGCCCCAGCATTTT
>NA|NA|TRBV6-1|TRBJ2-4
CASSEATAIQYF
TGTGCCAGCAGTGAAGCCACAGCCATTCAGTACTTC
>NA|few|TRBV7-2|TRBJ2-7
CASSLGAGRRDEQYF
TGTGCCAGCAGCTTAGGGGCGGGCAGGAGGGACGAGCAGTACTTC
>NA|few|TRBV4-1|TRBJ2-7
CASSQDREVFYEQYF
TGCGCCAGCAGCCAAGATCGAGAGGTTTTCTACGAGCAGTACTTC
>NA|NA|TRBV5-6|TRBJ2-3
CASSSPLATRTDTQYF
TGTGCCAGCAGCAGTCCTCTCGCGACTCGCACAGATACGCAGTATTTT
>NA|NA|TRBV7-9|TRBJ1-2
CASSLPATITGGYTF
TGTGCCAGCAGCTTACCGGCCACCATTACGGGGGGCTACACCTTC
>NA|NA|TRBV2|TRBJ1-2
CASRGGVYGYTF
TGTGCCAGCAGGGGGGGGGTTTATGGCTACACCTTC
>NA|few|TRBV6-5|TRBJ1-6
CASSPGRHNSPLHF
TGTGCCAGCAGCCCTGGCAGGCATAATTCACCCCTCCACTTT
>TRBD2|NA|TRBV5-4|TRBJ2-1
CASSHGTSGDYNEQFF
TGTGCCAGCAGCCATGGGACTAGCGGGGACTACAATGAGCAGTTCTTC